The clone carrying this T cell receptor (beta chain) was counted a few times. Its specificity is unknown. These data come from a study of identical twins. Study outcomes and limitations: The more abundant beta clonotypes in cord blood had fewer insertions, and memory repertoires did not show this. Monozygotic twin pairs showed more out-of-frame TCR alpha sharing than models estimated. Weaker excess twin sharing was seen among beta out-of-frame sequences.

TCRdb re-called the 5' RACE reads through MiXCR, storing one row per CDR3 protein. Of around 650,000 distinct CDR3 sequences listed, 7.1% are singletons. This CDR3 has 16 amino acids. V was cut by 0 bases and J by 2 bases, with 13 bases left in between. Germline CDR1 SGHRS, CDR2 YFSETQ. The data also belong to a second study, concerning yellow fever vaccine responses in identical twins.

The sequenced sample was PBMCs. V gene TRBV5-1 combines with J gene TRBJ2-3; D perhaps matches TRBD1 (6 bases). This clonotype was sampled from a woman aged 18-29 years in good health. CDR3 nucleotides: TGCGCCAGCAGCTTGGATGGACAGTTCCTCACAGATACGCAGTATTTT. Translation: CASSLDGQFLTDTQYF.